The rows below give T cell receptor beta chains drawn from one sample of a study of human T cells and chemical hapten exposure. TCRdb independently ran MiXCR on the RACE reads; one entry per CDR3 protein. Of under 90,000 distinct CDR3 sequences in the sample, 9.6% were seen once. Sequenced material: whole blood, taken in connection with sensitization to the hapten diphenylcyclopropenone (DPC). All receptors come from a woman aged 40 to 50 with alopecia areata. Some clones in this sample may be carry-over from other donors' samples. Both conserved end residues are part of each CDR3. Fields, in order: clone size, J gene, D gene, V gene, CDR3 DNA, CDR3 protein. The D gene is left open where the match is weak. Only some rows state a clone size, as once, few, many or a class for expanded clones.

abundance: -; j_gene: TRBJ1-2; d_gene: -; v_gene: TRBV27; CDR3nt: TGTGCCAGCAGTTTTGCAGGAGACTATGGCTACACCTTC; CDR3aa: CASSFAGDYGYTF
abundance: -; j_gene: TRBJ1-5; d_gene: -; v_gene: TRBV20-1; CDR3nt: TGCAGTGCTGGTTACACCATCGGGAATCAGCCCCAGCATTTT; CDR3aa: CSAGYTIGNQPQHF
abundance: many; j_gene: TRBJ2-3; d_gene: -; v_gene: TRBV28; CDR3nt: TGTGCCAGCAGTGAAACTAGCCACGCAGCTACGCAGTATTTT; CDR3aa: CASSETSHAATQYF
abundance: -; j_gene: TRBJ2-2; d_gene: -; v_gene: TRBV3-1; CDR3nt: TGTGCCAGCCGGAGGGAGCCCGGGGAGCTGTTTTTT; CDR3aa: CASRREPGELFF
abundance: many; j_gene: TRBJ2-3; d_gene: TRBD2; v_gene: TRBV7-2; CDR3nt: TGTGCCAGCAGCTTAGGTCTAGCGGGGCCAGACACAGATACGCAGTATTTT; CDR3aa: CASSLGLAGPDTDTQYF
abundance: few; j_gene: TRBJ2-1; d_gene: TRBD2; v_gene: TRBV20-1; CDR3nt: TGCAGTGCGCATACTAGCGGGGGTTGGAATGAGCAGTTCTTC; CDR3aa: CSAHTSGGWNEQFF
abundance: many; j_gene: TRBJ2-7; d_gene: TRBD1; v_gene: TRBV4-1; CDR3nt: TGCGCCAGCAGCCAACTTCTCGGACAGGTGACCTCCTACGAGCAGTACTTC; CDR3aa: CASSQLLGQVTSYEQYF
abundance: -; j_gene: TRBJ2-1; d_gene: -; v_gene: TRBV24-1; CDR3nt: TGTGCCACCAGTGATTTGCAGACGGGGAGCTCCTACAATGAGCAGTTCTTC; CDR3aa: CATSDLQTGSSYNEQFF
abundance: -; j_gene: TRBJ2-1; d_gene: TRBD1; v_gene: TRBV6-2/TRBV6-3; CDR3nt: TGTGCCAGCAGTTACCGGGACAGTCACAATGAGCAGTTCTTC; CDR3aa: CASSYRDSHNEQFF
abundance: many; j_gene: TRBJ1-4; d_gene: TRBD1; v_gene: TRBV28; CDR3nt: TGTGCCAGCAGTTTGGGACAGCTGAATGAAAAACTGTTTTTT; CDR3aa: CASSLGQLNEKLFF
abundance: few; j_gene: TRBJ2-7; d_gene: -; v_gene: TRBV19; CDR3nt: TGTGCCAGTAGTATAGTGAAGGGCTCCTACGAGCAGTACTTC; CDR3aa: CASSIVKGSYEQYF
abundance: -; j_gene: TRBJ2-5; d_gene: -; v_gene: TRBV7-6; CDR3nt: TGTGCCAGCAGCACCGTGAGGGGGGACCTCGCCGAGACCCAGTACTTC; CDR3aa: CASSTVRGDLAETQYF
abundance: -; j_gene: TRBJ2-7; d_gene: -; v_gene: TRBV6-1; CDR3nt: TGTGCCAGCAGTTACGCCGAGGGGGTTGGCGAGCAGTACTTC; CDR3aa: CASSYAEGVGEQYF
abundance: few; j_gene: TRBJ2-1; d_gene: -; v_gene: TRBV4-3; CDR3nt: TGCGCCAGCAGCCAAGATCTGACGGACAGCTCCTTCTCCTACAATGAGCAGTTCTTC; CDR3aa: CASSQDLTDSSFSYNEQFF
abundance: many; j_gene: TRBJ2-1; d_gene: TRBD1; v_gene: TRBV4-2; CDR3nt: TGTGCCAGCAGCCGAGGGACAGAGCCTAACAATGAGCAGTTCTTC; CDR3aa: CASSRGTEPNNEQFF
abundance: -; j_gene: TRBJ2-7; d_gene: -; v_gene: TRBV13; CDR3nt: TGTGCCAGCAGCTTCCAAGAATCCTACGAGCAGTACTTC; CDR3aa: CASSFQESYEQYF
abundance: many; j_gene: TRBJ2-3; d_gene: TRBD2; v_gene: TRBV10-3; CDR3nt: TGTGCCATCAGTGATCTGGCGGGGGGGCCCGGTACGCAGTATTTT; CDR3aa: CAISDLAGGPGTQYF
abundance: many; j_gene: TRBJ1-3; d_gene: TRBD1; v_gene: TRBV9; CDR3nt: TGTGCCAGCAGCGCGGGGACAGGCACTGGAAACACCATATATTTT; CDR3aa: CASSAGTGTGNTIYF
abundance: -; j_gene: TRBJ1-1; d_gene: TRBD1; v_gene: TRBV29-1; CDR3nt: TGCAGCGTTCGGCGGGACAGGGGCGAATCGACTGAAGCTTTCTTT; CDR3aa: CSVRRDRGESTEAFF
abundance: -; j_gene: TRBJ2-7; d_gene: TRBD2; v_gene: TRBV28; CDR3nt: TGTGCCAGCAGAATAGGTGGGACTAACCCAACCTACGAGCAGTACTTC; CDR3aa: CASRIGGTNPTYEQYF
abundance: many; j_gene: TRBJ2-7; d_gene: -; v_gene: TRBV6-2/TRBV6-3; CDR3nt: TGTGCCAGCAGTTACTCTAGCGACTCCTACGAGCAGTACTTC; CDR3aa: CASSYSSDSYEQYF
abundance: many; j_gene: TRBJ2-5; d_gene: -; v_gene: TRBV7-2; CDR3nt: TGTGCCAGCAGCTCCCCCTTCCCGAGAACAGGGTCGGAGACCCAGTACTTC; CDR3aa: CASSSPFPRTGSETQYF